This is a list of T cell receptor beta chains from one sample in a study of human T cells and chemical hapten exposure. TCRdb itself ran the RACE reads through MiXCR, one entry per CDR3 protein. The top ten hold roughly 2% of the sample, which has approximately 90,000 distinct CDR3 sequences, approximately 9.9% seen once. The sequenced sample was whole blood, obtained in connection with sensitization to the hapten diphenylcyclopropenone (DPC). These receptor sequences come from a man aged 40-49 years with alopecia areata. Some clones in this sample may be carry-over from other donors' samples. CDR3s leave out the opening cysteine and the closing phenylalanine or tryptophan. Clone size, where shown, is once, few, many, or a class for clones that have expanded.

CDR3aa | v_gene | abundance | j_gene
ASSQARAASTDTQY | TRBV3-1 | few | TRBJ2-3
AWRGTSGMADTQY | TRBV30 | NA | TRBJ2-3
ASSSARDQPQH | TRBV27 | NA | TRBJ1-5
ASSRRQGAPASF | TRBV7-2 | NA | TRBJ2-1
SARPGNVNTEAF | TRBV20-1 | many | TRBJ1-1
ASSTYTGVEGGYT | TRBV7-2 | few | TRBJ1-2
ARLEGFYTDTQY | TRBV6-2/TRBV6-3 | few | TRBJ2-3
ASSLNPGMNTEAF | TRBV7-3 | few | TRBJ1-1
ASSLARSQPQH | TRBV12-3/TRBV12-4 | NA | TRBJ1-5
ASSLGQLGTEAF | TRBV7-2 | many | TRBJ1-1
ARRPSGYEQY | TRBV25-1 | few | TRBJ2-7
AISTSDYPGELF | TRBV10-3 | NA | TRBJ2-2
SVEWTGTDTQY | TRBV29-1 | many | TRBJ2-3
ASSVAGLSGANVLT | TRBV2 | NA | TRBJ2-6
ASFASGSQETQY | TRBV5-4 | many | TRBJ2-5
ASQFKGSSGNTIY | TRBV6-5 | few | TRBJ1-3
SGNIGGGHDYGYT | TRBV29-1 | many | TRBJ1-2
ASSRRADTGELF | TRBV18 | NA | TRBJ2-2
ASSRQPNEKLF | TRBV27 | few | TRBJ1-4
ASSEAAKAWGNEQY | TRBV2 | NA | TRBJ2-7
SVEEPGPSLGVAGNTIY | TRBV29-1 | few | TRBJ1-3
ASSRTNEPQH | TRBV6-6 | many | TRBJ1-5
ASSTTKSYEQY | TRBV6-6 | many | TRBJ2-7
ASSQEGRSYNSPLH | TRBV3-1 | NA | TRBJ1-6
ATSEPGGNYNEQF | TRBV24-1 | few | TRBJ2-1
ASSRPDRAPMNTEAF | TRBV7-2 | few | TRBJ1-1
AISGTNQETQY | TRBV10-3 | NA | TRBJ2-5
ASSLIGGGSDTQY | TRBV5-1 | NA | TRBJ2-3
AISESGSGGTEAF | TRBV10-3 | many | TRBJ1-1
ASSTVVGGIHNEQF | TRBV28 | few | TRBJ2-1
SVVRIRAGDNEQF | TRBV29-1 | few | TRBJ2-1
ASSSTGGLDSPLH | TRBV18 | NA | TRBJ1-6
ASSFSRLTLPKTQY | TRBV11-2 | many | TRBJ2-5
ASSPVNRLAKNIQY | TRBV18 | few | TRBJ2-4
ASSQGGGSSYEQY | TRBV3-1 | few | TRBJ2-7
ASQAGGYGYT | TRBV6-1 | few | TRBJ1-2
ATQSDREGGYT | TRBV12-3/TRBV12-4 | NA | TRBJ1-2
SAPTGTRNTGELF | TRBV20-1 | NA | TRBJ2-2
ASSGSWAEAF | TRBV2 | many | TRBJ1-1
ASRLQGADSNQPQH | TRBV12-3/TRBV12-4 | NA | TRBJ1-5
ASSGWDTVEAAYNEQF | TRBV9 | many | TRBJ2-1
ASKGTENEKLF | TRBV27 | NA | TRBJ1-4
ASSQRDSEAF | TRBV3-1 | many | TRBJ1-1
ASSPTIDSNQPQH | TRBV18 | many | TRBJ1-5
SVGPDTTPEAF | TRBV29-1 | many | TRBJ1-1
ASSSPLGGRGADTQY | TRBV28 | NA | TRBJ2-3
ASSLDQRLQY | TRBV7-2 | NA | TRBJ2-3
ASSSLAAGADTQY | TRBV18 | many | TRBJ2-3
ASSPGEQGYTGELF | TRBV18 | NA | TRBJ2-2
ASSPLGLAGLETQY | TRBV4-1 | NA | TRBJ2-5
ASSLGQGRVNTEAF | TRBV6-5 | NA | TRBJ1-1
AWGDGSNQPQH | TRBV30 | NA | TRBJ1-5
ASSLRGYTGELF | TRBV11-2 | NA | TRBJ2-2